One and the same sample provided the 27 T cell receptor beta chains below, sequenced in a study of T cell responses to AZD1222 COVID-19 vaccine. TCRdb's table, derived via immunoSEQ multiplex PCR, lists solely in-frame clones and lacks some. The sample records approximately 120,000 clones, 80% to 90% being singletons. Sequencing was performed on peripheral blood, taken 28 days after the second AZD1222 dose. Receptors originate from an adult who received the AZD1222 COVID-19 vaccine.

In DNA form, the CDR3 reads TGTGCCAGCAGCGCCCCCGATGGGGGGAGGGAGACCCAGTACTTC. Encoded protein: CASSAPDGGRETQYF. The chain has TRBV9 and TRBJ2-5; weak D call: TRBD2 (6 bases). This CDR3 has 15 residues. Trimming shortened V by 3 bases and J by 5 bases, and 17 bases separated the two germline ends. CDR1 and CDR2 from the germline V gene are SGDLS and YYNGEE.

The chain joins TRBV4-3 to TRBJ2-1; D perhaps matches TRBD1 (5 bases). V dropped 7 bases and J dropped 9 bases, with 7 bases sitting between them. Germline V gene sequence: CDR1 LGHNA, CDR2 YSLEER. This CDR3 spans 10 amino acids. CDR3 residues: CASTTVEQFF. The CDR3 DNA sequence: TGCGCCAGCACGACAGTTGAGCAGTTCTTC.

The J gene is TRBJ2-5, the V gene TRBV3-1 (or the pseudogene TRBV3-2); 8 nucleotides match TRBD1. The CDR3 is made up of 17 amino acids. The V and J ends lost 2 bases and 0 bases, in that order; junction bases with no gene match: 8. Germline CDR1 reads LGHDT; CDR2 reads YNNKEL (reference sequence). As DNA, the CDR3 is TGTGCCAGCAGCCAACTTGGGACAGGAGGGTACCAAGAGACCCAGTACTTC. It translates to CASSQLGTGGYQETQYF.

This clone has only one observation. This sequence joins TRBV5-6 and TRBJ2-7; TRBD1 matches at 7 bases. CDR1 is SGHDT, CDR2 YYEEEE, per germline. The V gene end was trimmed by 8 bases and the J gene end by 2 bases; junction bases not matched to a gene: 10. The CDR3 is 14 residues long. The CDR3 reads CASFPRDRAYEQYF. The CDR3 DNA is TGTGCCAGTTTCCCCCGGGACAGAGCCTACGAGCAGTACTTC.

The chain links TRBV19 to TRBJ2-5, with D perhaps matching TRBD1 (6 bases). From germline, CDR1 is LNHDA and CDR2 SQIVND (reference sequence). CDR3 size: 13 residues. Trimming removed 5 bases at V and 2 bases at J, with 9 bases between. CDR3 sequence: CASSPTGQETQYF. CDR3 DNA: TGTGCCAGTAGTCCAACAGGGCAAGAGACCCAGTACTTC.

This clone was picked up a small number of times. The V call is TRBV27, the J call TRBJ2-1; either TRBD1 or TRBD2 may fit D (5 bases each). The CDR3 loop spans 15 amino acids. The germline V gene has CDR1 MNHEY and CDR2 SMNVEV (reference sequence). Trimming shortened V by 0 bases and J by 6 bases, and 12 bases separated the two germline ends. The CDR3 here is CASSLSRGYGNEQFF. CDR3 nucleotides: TGTGCCAGCAGTTTATCGAGGGGATACGGCAATGAGCAGTTCTTC.

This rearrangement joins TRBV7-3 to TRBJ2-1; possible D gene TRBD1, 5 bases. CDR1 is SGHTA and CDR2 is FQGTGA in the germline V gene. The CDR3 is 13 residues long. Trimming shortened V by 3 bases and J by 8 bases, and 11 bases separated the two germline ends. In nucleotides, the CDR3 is TGTGCCAGCAGCTTCTCATTACAGGATGAGCAGTTCTTC. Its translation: CASSFSLQDEQFF.

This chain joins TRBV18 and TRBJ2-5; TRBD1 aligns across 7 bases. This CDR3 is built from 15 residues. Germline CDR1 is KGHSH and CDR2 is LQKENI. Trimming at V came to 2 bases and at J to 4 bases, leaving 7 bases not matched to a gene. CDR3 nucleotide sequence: TGTGCCAGCTCACCAGGGGGACAGTACGGAGAGACCCAGTACTTC. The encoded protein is CASSPGGQYGETQYF.

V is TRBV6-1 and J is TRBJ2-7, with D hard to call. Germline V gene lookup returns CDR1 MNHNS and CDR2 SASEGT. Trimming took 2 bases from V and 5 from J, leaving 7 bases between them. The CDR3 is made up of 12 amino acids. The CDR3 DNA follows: TGTGCCAGCAGTGAACTAAGAGACGAGCAGTACTTC. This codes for CASSELRDEQYF.

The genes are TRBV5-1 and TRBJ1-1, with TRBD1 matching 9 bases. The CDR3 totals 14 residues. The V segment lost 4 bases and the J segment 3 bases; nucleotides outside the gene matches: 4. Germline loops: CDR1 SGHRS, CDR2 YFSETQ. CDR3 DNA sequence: TGCGCCAGCAGCCTACAGGGGGCAGACACTGAAGCTTTCTTT. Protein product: CASSLQGADTEAFF.

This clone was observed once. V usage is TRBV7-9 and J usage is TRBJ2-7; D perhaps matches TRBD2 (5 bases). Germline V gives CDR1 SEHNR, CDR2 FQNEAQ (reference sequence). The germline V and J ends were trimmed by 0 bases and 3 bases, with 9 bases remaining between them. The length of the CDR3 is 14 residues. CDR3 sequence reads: CASSLARGYYEQYF. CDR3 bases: TGTGCCAGCAGCTTAGCTCGGGGATACTACGAGCAGTACTTC. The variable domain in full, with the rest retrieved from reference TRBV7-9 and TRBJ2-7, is DTGVSQNPRHKITKRGQNVTFRCDPISEHNRLYWYRQTLGQGPEFLTYFQNEAQLEKSRLLSDRFSAERPKGSFSTLEIQRTEQGDSAMYLCASSLARGYYEQYFGPGTRLTVT.

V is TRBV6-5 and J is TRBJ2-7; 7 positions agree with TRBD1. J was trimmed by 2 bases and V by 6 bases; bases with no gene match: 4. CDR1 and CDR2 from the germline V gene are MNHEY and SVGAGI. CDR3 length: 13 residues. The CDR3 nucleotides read TGTGCCAGCAGGTGGGACAGACCCTACGAGCAGTACTTC. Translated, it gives CASRWDRPYEQYF.

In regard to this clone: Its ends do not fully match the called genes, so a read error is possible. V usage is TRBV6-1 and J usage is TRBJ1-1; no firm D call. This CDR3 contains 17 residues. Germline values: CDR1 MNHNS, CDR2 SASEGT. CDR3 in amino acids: CASSKALLRSGKGEAFF. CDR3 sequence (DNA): TGTGCCAGCAGTAAAGCCCTCCTGAGGAGTGGGAAGGGTGAAGCTTTCTTT.

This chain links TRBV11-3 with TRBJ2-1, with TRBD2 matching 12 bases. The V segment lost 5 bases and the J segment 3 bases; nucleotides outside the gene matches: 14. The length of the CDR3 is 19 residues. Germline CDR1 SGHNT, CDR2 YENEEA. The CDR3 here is CASSPGLAGPSSFYNEQFF. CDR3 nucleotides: TGTGCCAGCAGCCCTGGACTAGCGGGACCTTCGTCGTTCTACAATGAGCAGTTCTTC.

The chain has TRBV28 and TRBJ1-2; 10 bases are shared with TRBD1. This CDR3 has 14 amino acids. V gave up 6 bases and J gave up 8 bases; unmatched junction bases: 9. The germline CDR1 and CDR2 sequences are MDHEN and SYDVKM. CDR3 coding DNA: TGTGCCAGCAGGGGGACAGGGGCGGTTAGGGGCTACACCTTC. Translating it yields CASRGTGAVRGYTF.

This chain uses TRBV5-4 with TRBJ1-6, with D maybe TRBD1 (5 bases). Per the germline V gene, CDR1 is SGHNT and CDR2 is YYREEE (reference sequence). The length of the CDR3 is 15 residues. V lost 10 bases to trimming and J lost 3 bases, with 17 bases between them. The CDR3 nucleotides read TGTGCCTCCCATGGTGGGGGTAACTATAATTCACCCCTCCACTTT. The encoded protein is CASHGGGNYNSPLHF.

The CDR3 region is CASSPEEGQGNEKLFF. The CDR3, as DNA: TGTGCCAGCAGCCCCGAAGAGGGACAGGGGAATGAAAAACTGTTTTTT. V and J are TRBV3-1 (or the pseudogene TRBV3-2) and TRBJ1-4; 10 bases fit TRBD1. Per the germline V gene, CDR1 is LGHDT and CDR2 is YNNKEL (reference sequence). This CDR3 has 16 amino acids. V trimming: 4 bases; J trimming: 5 bases; junction bases outside the gene matches: 7.

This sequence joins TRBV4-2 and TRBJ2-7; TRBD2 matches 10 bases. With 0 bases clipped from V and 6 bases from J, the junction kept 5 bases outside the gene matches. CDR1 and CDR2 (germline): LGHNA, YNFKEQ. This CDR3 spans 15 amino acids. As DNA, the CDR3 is TGTGCCAGCAGCCAAGAGGCTAGCGGGAGTTCCGAGCAGTACTTC. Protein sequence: CASSQEASGSSEQYF.

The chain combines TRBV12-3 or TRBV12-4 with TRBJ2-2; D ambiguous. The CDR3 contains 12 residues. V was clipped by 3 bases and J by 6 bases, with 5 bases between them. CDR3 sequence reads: CASSFEAGELFF. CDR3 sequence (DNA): TGTGCCAGCAGTTTCGAAGCCGGGGAGCTGTTTTTT.

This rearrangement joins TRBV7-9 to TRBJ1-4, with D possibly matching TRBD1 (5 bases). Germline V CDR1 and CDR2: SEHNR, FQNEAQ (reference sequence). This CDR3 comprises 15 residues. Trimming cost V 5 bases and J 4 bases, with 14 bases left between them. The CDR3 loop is CASSPLGTVNEKLFF. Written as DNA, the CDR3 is TGTGCCAGCAGCCCACTTGGGACGGTTAATGAAAAACTGTTTTTT.

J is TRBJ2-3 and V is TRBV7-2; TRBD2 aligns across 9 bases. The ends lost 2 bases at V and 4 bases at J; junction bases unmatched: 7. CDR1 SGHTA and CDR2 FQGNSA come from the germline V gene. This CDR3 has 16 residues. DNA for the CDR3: TGTGCCAGCAGCTTAAGACGCCTAGCGGGGTCAGATACGCAGTATTTT. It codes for CASSLRRLAGSDTQYF.

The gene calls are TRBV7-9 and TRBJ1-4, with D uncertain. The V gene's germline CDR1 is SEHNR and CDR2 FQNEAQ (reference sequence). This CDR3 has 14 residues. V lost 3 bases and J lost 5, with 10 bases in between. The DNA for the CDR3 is TGTGCCAGCAGCTTCGACGGCGTAAATGAAAAACTGTTTTTT. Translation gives CASSFDGVNEKLFF.

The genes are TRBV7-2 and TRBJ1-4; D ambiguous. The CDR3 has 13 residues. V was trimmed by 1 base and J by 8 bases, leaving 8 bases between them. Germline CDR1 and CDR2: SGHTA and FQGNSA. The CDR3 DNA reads TGTGCCAGCAGCTTAGGTACGGGGGAAAAACTGTTTTTT. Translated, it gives CASSLGTGEKLFF.

CDR3 nucleotides: TGTGCCAGCAGTGAATATAAGACCCAGTACTTC. This translates into CASSEYKTQYF. The chain carries TRBV25-1 and TRBJ2-5; D not resolved. V was pared by 0 bases and J by 6 bases, with 2 bases between. The CDR3 covers 11 residues. Germline values: CDR1 MGHDK, CDR2 SYGVNS.

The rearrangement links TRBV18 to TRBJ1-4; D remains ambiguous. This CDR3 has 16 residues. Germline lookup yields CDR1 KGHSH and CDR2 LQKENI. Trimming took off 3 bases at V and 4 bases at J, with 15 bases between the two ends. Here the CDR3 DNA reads TGTGCCAGCTCACCTTCTCGGGCCGGGATTAATGAAAAACTGTTTTTT. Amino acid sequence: CASSPSRAGINEKLFF.

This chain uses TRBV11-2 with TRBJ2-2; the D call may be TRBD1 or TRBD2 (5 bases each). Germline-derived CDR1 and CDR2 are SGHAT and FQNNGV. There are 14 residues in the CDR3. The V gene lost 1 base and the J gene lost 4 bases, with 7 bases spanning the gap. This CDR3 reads CASSLVRGTGELFF. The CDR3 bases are TGTGCCAGCAGCTTAGTGAGGGGCACCGGGGAGCTGTTTTTT. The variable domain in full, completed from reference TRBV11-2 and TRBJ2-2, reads EAGVAQSPRYKIIEKRQSVAFWCNPISGHATLYWYQQILGQGPKLLIQFQNNGVVDDSQLPKDRFSAERLKGVDSTLKIQPAKLEDSAVYLCASSLVRGTGELFFGEGSRLTVL.

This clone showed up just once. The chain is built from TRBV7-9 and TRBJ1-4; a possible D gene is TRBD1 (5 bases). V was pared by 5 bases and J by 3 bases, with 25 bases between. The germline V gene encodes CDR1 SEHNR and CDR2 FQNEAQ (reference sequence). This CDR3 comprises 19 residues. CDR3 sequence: CASSPFFGTTRIANEKLFF. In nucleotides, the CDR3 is TGTGCCAGCAGCCCCTTTTTCGGGACTACCAGGATCGCTAATGAAAAACTGTTTTTT.